These 27 T cell receptor beta chains came from one sample sequenced in a study of spatial heterogeneity in lung cancer. TCRdb redid the calling of the 5' RACE reads with MiXCR, one entry per CDR3 protein. This table holds over 8,500 distinct CDR3 sequences, roughly an eighth found once. General study findings and limits: It was found that expanded intratumoral alpha and beta TCR counts tracked tumor mutation counts.

Sample time point: sample taken at primary tumor resection. Their antigens are not known. The sample here was lung tumor tissue, taken at surgery. Receptor source: a male donor with early-stage non-small cell lung cancer.

This clonotype has a count of ten or more. The chain links TRBV20-1 to TRBJ2-7, with 7 bases fitting TRBD1. The CDR3 has 13 residues. Germline-derived CDR1 and CDR2 are DFQATT and SNEGSKA (reference sequence). The J segment lost 2 bases and the V segment lost 6 bases, leaving 7 bases of the junction unmatched. The CDR3 sequence: CSALITGAYEQYF. The CDR3, as DNA: TGCAGTGCGCTCATCACAGGGGCCTACGAGCAGTACTTC.

This clonotype was recorded at least ten times. The V gene is TRBV7-6, the J gene TRBJ2-5; no clear D gene. CDR1 is SGHVS, CDR2 FNYEAQ, per germline. Trimming shortened V by 1 base and J by 5 bases, and 2 bases separated the two germline ends. The CDR3 extends over 11 amino acids. Here the CDR3 DNA reads TGTGCCAGCAGCTTAGTCGAGACCCAGTACTTC. Protein product: CASSLVETQYF.

In this sample, this clonotype turned up many times. This chain connects TRBV5-1 to TRBJ2-5; 13 positions match TRBD2. The V segment lost 4 bases and the J segment 2 bases; nucleotides outside the gene matches: 2. This CDR3 comprises 15 residues. Per the germline V gene, CDR1 is SGHRS and CDR2 is YFSETQ. The chain's CDR3 is CASSTGLAGQETQYF. The CDR3 DNA reads TGCGCCAGCAGCACGGGACTAGCGGGGCAAGAGACCCAGTACTTC.

The sample holds many counts of this clonotype. This chain uses TRBV10-3 with TRBJ2-5, with D unresolved. The CDR3 has 13 residues. Germline values: CDR1 ENHRY, CDR2 SYGVKD. V gave up 0 bases and J gave up 1 base, with 3 bases separating them. The CDR3 DNA sequence: TGTGCCATCAGTGAGTCTAGCCAAGAGACCCAGTACTTC. It is translated as CAISESSQETQYF.

This clonotype was detected ten times or more. This chain connects TRBV7-9 to TRBJ1-2; D is undetermined. Per germline, CDR1 SEHNR and CDR2 FQNEAQ (reference sequence). This CDR3 contains 16 residues. Trimming pared 5 bases from V and 0 bases from J, leaving 16 bases between. For the CDR3, the DNA is TGTGCCAGCAGCCCCCTGGAAGGGTCCGCTAACTATGGCTACACCTTC. It encodes CASSPLEGSANYGYTF.

This clonotype has ten or more counts. The chain carries TRBV29-1 and TRBJ2-6, with D unresolved. Germline lookup yields CDR1 SQVTM and CDR2 ANQGSEA. The CDR3 loop spans 15 amino acids. Trimming took off 4 bases at V and 0 bases at J, with 10 bases between the two ends. The CDR3 region is CSVVDGFSGANVLTF. The DNA of the CDR3 is TGCAGCGTTGTGGACGGTTTCTCTGGGGCCAACGTCCTGACTTTC.

By share, this clonotype counts as medium-sized (0.01 to 0.1%). The junction does not match germline at one end; this may be a read error. The chain couples TRBV12-3 or TRBV12-4 to TRBJ1-2; D not resolved. The length of the CDR3 is 10 residues. CDR3 DNA: TGTGCCAGCAGTTTAGGACACATTAACTTC. Protein sequence: CASSLGHINF.

This clonotype was observed many times. The chain combines TRBV19 with TRBJ1-2; no reliable D call. Per germline, CDR1 LNHDA and CDR2 SQIVND (reference sequence). The CDR3 is 11 amino acids. Deletions cut 3 bases from V and 7 bases from J, with 6 bases between. CDR3 in amino acids: CASSIRGGYTF. In DNA form, the CDR3 reads TGTGCCAGTAGTATCCGGGGTGGCTACACCTTC.

This clonotype qualifies as medium-sized. V gene TRBV20-1 combines with J gene TRBJ2-3; possible D gene TRBD1, 5 bases. CDR3 length: 14 amino acids. V was pared by 5 bases and J by 2 bases, with 14 bases between. The germline V gene has CDR1 DFQATT and CDR2 SNEGSKA (reference sequence). CDR3 amino acids: CSALDGGHTDTQYF. The CDR3 bases are TGCAGTGCTCTCGACGGCGGACACACAGATACGCAGTATTTT.

This clonotype came up many times. V and J are TRBV28 and TRBJ2-6; a weak D match, TRBD1 (7 bases). The V gene's germline CDR1 is MDHEN and CDR2 SYDVKM. The germline V and J ends were trimmed by 7 bases and 1 base, with 11 bases remaining between them. The length of the CDR3 is 15 residues. This CDR3 reads CASKTGTSGANVLTF. DNA of the CDR3: TGTGCCAGCAAGACAGGGACTTCTGGGGCCAACGTCCTGACTTTC.

This clonotype rates as medium-sized. The V and J genes are TRBV7-2 and TRBJ2-7; TRBD1 matches 10 bases. V shed 1 base, J shed 4 bases, and the junction held 4 bases outside the gene matches. Germline V CDR1 and CDR2: SGHTA, FQGNSA. This CDR3 contains 15 residues. The CDR3: CASSLVTGQGYEQYF. Written as DNA, the CDR3 is TGTGCCAGCAGCTTAGTAACGGGACAGGGGTACGAGCAGTACTTC.

This clonotype has at least ten counts. J is TRBJ1-5 and V is TRBV7-2; TRBD1 matches 8 bases. The CDR3 loop spans 14 amino acids. V was pared by 4 bases and J by 7 bases, with 6 bases of the junction left unmatched. Per germline, CDR1 SGHTA and CDR2 FQGNSA. CDR3 sequence: CASSSGQGRQPQHF. In DNA, the CDR3 is TGTGCCAGCAGCTCCGGACAGGGCAGACAGCCCCAGCATTTT.

This clonotype was observed many times. V gene TRBV18 combines with J gene TRBJ2-3, with D perhaps matching TRBD2 (5 bases). CDR1 and CDR2 (germline): KGHSH, LQKENI. The CDR3 runs 14 residues. Deletions cut 4 bases from V and 4 bases from J, with 12 bases between. CDR3 DNA: TGTGCCAGCTCACTAAGCGGACCCCCAGATACGCAGTATTTT. The encoded protein is CASSLSGPPDTQYF.

This clonotype appeared many times. The J gene is TRBJ2-3, the V gene TRBV20-1, with 15 positions matching TRBD2. The CDR3 has 14 residues. Germline CDR1 reads DFQATT; CDR2 reads SNEGSKA (reference sequence). V lost 3 bases to trimming and J lost 6 bases; unmatched junction nucleotides: 1. The DNA of the CDR3 is TGCAGTGCTAGGGGACTAGCGGGAGGTGATACGCAGTATTTT. It specifies CSARGLAGGDTQYF.

There are many counts of this clonotype. The V gene is TRBV4-1, the J gene TRBJ1-4; no reliable D call. CDR3 length equals 13 residues. Germline V gene sequence: CDR1 MGHRA, CDR2 YSYEKL. The V end was cut by 4 bases, the J end by 3 bases, with 6 bases between. The DNA of the CDR3 is TGCGCCAGCAGCCTGCAGTCTAATGAAAAACTGTTTTTT. It specifies CASSLQSNEKLFF.

The sample holds many counts of this clonotype. J is TRBJ2-1 and V is TRBV13; 10 bases match TRBD1. V trimming: 5 bases; J trimming: 4 bases; junction bases outside the gene matches: 8. CDR3 length: 16 amino acids. Germline V CDR1 and CDR2: PRHDT, FYEKMQ (reference sequence). The CDR3 coding sequence is TGTGCCAGCAGCCAAGGACCGGGACAGGGGTACAATGAGCAGTTCTTC. It encodes CASSQGPGQGYNEQFF. Drawing the rest from reference TRBV13 and TRBJ2-1, the complete variable domain is AAGVIQSPRHLIKEKRETATLKCYPIPRHDTVYWYQQGPGQDPQFLISFYEKMQSDKGSIPDRFSAQQFSDYHSELNMSSLELGDSALYFCASSQGPGQGYNEQFFGPGTRLTVL.

This clonotype appeared many times. The gene calls are TRBV3-1 and TRBJ2-2, with D possibly matching TRBD2 (6 bases). V lost 5 bases to trimming and J lost 1 base, with 14 bases between them. Germline V gives CDR1 LGHDT, CDR2 YNNKEL (reference sequence). The CDR3 totals 16 residues. The CDR3 DNA is TGTGCCAGCAGCTCGTACCGGCGGGAGAACACCGGGGAGCTGTTTTTT. This sequence encodes CASSSYRRENTGELFF.

This chain links TRBV5-1 with TRBJ1-1; D gene ambiguous. Germline V CDR1 and CDR2: SGHRS, YFSETQ. V lost 0 bases to trimming and J lost 2 bases, with 8 bases between them. The CDR3 is 14 residues long. CDR3 bases: TGCGCCAGCAGCTTGGAGGGTTACAACACTGAAGCTTTCTTT. Its protein is CASSLEGYNTEAFF. The full variable domain, rest sourced from reference TRBV5-1 and TRBJ1-1, is KAGVTQTPRYLIKTRGQQVTLSCSPISGHRSVSWYQQTPGQGLQFLFEYFSETQRNKGNFPGRFSGRQFSNSRSEMNVSTLELGDSALYLCASSLEGYNTEAFFGQGTRLTVV.

This clonotype was seen at least ten times. The CDR3 loop is CSARVQGRTDTQYF. The CDR3 bases are TGCAGTGCTAGAGTGCAGGGTCGGACAGATACGCAGTATTTT. The V call is TRBV20-1, the J call TRBJ2-3; D perhaps matches TRBD1 (5 bases). With 1 base removed from V and 3 bases from J, the gap between germline ends came to 11 bases. Germline values: CDR1 DFQATT, CDR2 SNEGSKA (reference sequence). This CDR3 region has 14 residues.

By share of the sample, this clonotype is large. The chain uses TRBV20-1 and TRBJ2-2; TRBD2 agrees at 7 bases. The CDR3 extends over 16 amino acids. Germline CDR1 is DFQATT and CDR2 is SNEGSKA (reference sequence). V was pared by 3 bases and J by 0 bases, with 7 bases of the junction left unmatched. The CDR3 region has the DNA TGCAGTGCTAGTAGCAGCGGGACGGCGAACACCGGGGAGCTGTTTTTT. This codes for CSASSSGTANTGELFF.

By share, this clonotype ranks as medium-sized. The gene calls are TRBV4-2 and TRBJ2-1; D possibly corresponds to TRBD2 (6 bases). V shed 0 bases and J shed 3 bases, with 12 bases lying between them. The CDR3 is 16 residues long. Germline V lookup: CDR1 LGHNA, CDR2 YNFKEQ. The CDR3 DNA reads TGTGCCAGCAGCCAAGATCGGGGGACGGTCTACAATGAGCAGTTCTTC. This codes for CASSQDRGTVYNEQFF.

The sample holds many counts of this clonotype. This chain connects TRBV5-1 to TRBJ2-3; D is possibly TRBD1 or TRBD2 (6 bases each). Germline-derived CDR1 and CDR2 are SGHRS and YFSETQ. This CDR3 is 16 amino acids long. V was shortened by 3 bases and J by 2 bases, with 16 bases between the two germline ends. Here the CDR3 reads CASSSGASGVTDTQYF. The CDR3 DNA sequence: TGCGCCAGCAGCTCGGGGGCGAGCGGAGTCACAGATACGCAGTATTTT.

The V gene is TRBV6-6, the J gene TRBJ2-2; D not certain. Per the germline V gene, CDR1 is MNHNY and CDR2 is SVGAGI (reference sequence). V dropped 0 bases and J dropped 4 bases, with 3 bases sitting between them. The length of the CDR3 is 13 residues. CDR3 bases: TGTGCCAGCAGTTACTCGCTCACCGGGGAGCTGTTTTTT. Translation: CASSYSLTGELFF.

This clonotype is deemed medium-sized. This chain uses TRBV27 with TRBJ1-2; D perhaps matches TRBD1 (5 bases). Germline-derived CDR1 and CDR2 are MNHEY and SMNVEV (reference sequence). The CDR3 contains 13 residues. V gave up 7 bases and J gave up 6 bases, with 15 bases separating them. CDR3 amino acids: CASKIREADGYTF. The CDR3 bases are TGTGCCAGCAAAATCAGGGAGGCTGATGGCTACACCTTC.

This clonotype was recorded at least ten times. CDR3 protein: CASSLSGASNAYEQYF. CDR3 bases: TGTGCCAGCAGCTTATCCGGAGCCAGTAACGCCTACGAGCAGTACTTC. The chain uses TRBV7-2 and TRBJ2-7; D gene unclear. Germline CDR1 reads SGHTA; CDR2 reads FQGNSA. The CDR3 loop spans 16 amino acids. Between the trimmed V and J ends, which lost 2 bases and 2 bases, there was a span of 16 bases.

The sample holds many counts of this clonotype. The chain recombines TRBV5-1 with TRBJ2-1, with 8 bases that match TRBD2. CDR3 length: 13 residues. V lost 5 bases and J lost 4; bases outside the gene matches: 2. Germline-derived CDR1 and CDR2 are SGHRS and YFSETQ. The CDR3 here is CASRTSEYNEQFF. The CDR3, as DNA: TGCGCCAGCAGGACTAGCGAGTACAATGAGCAGTTCTTC.

This clonotype has at least ten counts. The rearrangement uses TRBV24-1 and TRBJ1-5; no reliable D call. This CDR3 is 14 amino acids long. CDR1 and CDR2 from the germline V gene are KGHDR and SFDVKD. Trimming stripped 3 bases from V and 4 bases from J, with 9 bases between. The CDR3 DNA sequence: TGTGCCACCAGTGATCCTCAAGGGAATCAGCCCCAGCATTTT. Translated: CATSDPQGNQPQHF.